Listed below are T cell receptor beta chains from one sample, sequenced in a study of control samples from healthy donors and cancer patients. TCRdb keeps only in-frame clones here, not all; method: immunoSEQ multiplex PCR. The table records about 150,000 clones, approximately 91% of them present only once. Specimen: blood. The receptors here all came from a woman aged 40 to 49 in good health. CDR3s leave out the opening cysteine and the closing phenylalanine or tryptophan. The D gene is left open where the match is weak.

J,V,length,D,CDR3
TRBJ2-5,TRBV11-2,14,TRBD2,ASSLSLAGYQETQY
TRBJ2-4,TRBV2,12,TRBD1,ASSEDRAKNIQY
TRBJ2-3,TRBV12-5,9,NA,ASGLLGTQY
TRBJ1-1,TRBV10-3,12,NA,AISRESWNTEAF
TRBJ2-2,TRBV15,12,TRBD2,ATTERGDTGELF
TRBJ1-5,TRBV11-2,13,NA,ASSLEGGPYEPQH
TRBJ2-3,TRBV7-5,10,NA,ARKNATHTQY
TRBJ1-1,TRBV5-1,13,NA,ASSLSPGAGAEAF
TRBJ1-2,TRBV7-8,11,NA,ASSPRTSYGYT
TRBJ1-1,TRBV6-5,13,NA,ASSIQGPLNTEAF
TRBJ2-7,TRBV19,13,TRBD1,ASSTAGTGTHEQY
TRBJ2-1,TRBV15,11,NA,ATTRSWDREQF
TRBJ2-7,TRBV7-2,13,NA,ASSPRAGQNYEQY
TRBJ2-2,TRBV7-3,11,NA,ASSSGNTGELF
TRBJ1-2,TRBV10-3,12,NA,AIGNPLMESGYT
TRBJ2-7,TRBV5-1,13,TRBD2,ASSPGGLTLHEQY
TRBJ2-7,TRBV5-1,11,TRBD1,ASRYGTGNEQY
TRBJ2-7,TRBV4-2,14,NA,ASSQGWEGRSYEQY
TRBJ1-5,TRBV19,10,NA,ASSPSFKPQH
TRBJ1-6,TRBV7-2,13,TRBD1,ASSLGRGTESPLH
TRBJ1-5,TRBV6-5,12,NA,ASSREYSNQPQH
TRBJ1-5,TRBV10-3,11,TRBD1,AITTGQGQPQH
TRBJ1-2,TRBV7-9,10,NA,AVAEANYGYT
TRBJ2-1,TRBV6-4,14,NA,ASSHTRFSSYNEQF
TRBJ2-7,TRBV9,12,NA,ASSVEGRFYEQY
TRBJ1-2,TRBV2,14,TRBD1,ASVLRRGQGLDGYT
TRBJ1-2,TRBV18,12,NA,ASSPDISNYGYT
TRBJ2-5,TRBV5-1,13,NA,ASSSSGTQGETQY
TRBJ1-1,TRBV2,13,TRBD1,ASRDRGFLNTEAF
TRBJ1-3,TRBV9,11,NA,ASSVGSGDTIY
TRBJ1-1,TRBV19,16,NA,ASRPTILGQTGNTEAF
TRBJ2-7,TRBV5-5,12,NA,ASSLFAGPGEQY
TRBJ1-6,TRBV9,15,NA,ASSVGTSSSYNSPLH
TRBJ2-2,TRBV7-8,13,NA,ASRLRGLDTGELF
TRBJ1-2,TRBV6-1,12,NA,ASSENPGNYGYT
TRBJ2-1,TRBV20-1,9,NA,SAVAELEQF
TRBJ2-5,TRBV11-2,11,NA,ASSFGRQETQY
TRBJ2-7,TRBV3-1/TRBV3-2,13,TRBD2,ASSQVVAGDYEQY
TRBJ1-3,TRBV2,13,NA,ASSLAWGTGNTIY
TRBJ2-2,TRBV6-5,13,TRBD2,ASRGIAGRAGELF
TRBJ2-7,TRBV3-1/TRBV3-2,11,NA,ASSPETTLEQY